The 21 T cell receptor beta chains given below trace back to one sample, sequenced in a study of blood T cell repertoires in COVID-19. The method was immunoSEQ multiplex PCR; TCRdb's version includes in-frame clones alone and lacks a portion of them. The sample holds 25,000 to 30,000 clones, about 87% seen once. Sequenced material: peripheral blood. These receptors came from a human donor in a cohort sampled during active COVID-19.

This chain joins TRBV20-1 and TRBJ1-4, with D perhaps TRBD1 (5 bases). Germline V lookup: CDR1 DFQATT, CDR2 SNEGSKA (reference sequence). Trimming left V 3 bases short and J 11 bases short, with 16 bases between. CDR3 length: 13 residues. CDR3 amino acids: CSASGQSTWKLFF. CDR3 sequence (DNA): TGCAGTGCTAGTGGACAATCAACATGGAAACTGTTTTTT.

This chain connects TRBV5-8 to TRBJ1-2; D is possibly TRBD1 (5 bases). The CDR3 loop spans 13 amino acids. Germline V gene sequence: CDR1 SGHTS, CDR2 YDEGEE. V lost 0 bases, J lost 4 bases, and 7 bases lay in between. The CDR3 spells CASSLVGLYGYTF. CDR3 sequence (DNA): TGTGCCAGCAGCTTGGTGGGGCTCTATGGCTACACCTTC.

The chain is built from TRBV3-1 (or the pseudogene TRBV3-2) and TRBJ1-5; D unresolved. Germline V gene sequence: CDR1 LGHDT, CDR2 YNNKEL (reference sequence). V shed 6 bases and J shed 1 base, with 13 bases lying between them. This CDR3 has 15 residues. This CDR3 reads CASSPVAGSNQPQHF. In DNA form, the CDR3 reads TGTGCCAGCAGTCCCGTCGCCGGGAGCAATCAGCCCCAGCATTTT.

The CDR3 spells CASSLNGRADTQYF. The CDR3 region has the DNA TGTGCCAGCAGCTTAAATGGGAGGGCAGATACGCAGTATTTT. The V gene is TRBV7-3, the J gene TRBJ2-3, with 7 bases lining up with TRBD2. CDR1 and CDR2 (germline): SGHTA, FQGTGA. The ends lost 1 base at V and 4 bases at J; junction bases unmatched: 2. This CDR3 is 14 amino acids long.

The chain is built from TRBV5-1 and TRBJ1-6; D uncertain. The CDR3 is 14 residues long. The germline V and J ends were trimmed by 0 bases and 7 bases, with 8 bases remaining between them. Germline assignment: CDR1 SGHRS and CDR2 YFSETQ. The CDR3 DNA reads TGCGCCAGCAGCTTGGATCCAGTAAATTCACCCCTCCACTTT. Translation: CASSLDPVNSPLHF.

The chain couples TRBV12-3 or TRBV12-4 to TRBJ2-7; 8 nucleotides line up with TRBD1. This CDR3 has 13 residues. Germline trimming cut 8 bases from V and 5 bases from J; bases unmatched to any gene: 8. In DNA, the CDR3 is TGTGCCAGCGCCCGACAGGGGAGCCACGAGCAGTACTTC. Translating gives CASARQGSHEQYF.

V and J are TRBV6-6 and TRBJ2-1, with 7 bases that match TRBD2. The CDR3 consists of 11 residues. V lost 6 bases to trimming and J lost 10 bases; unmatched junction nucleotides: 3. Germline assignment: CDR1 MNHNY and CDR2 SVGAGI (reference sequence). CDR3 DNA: TGTGCCAGCAGGGACGGGAGGGAGCAGTTCTTC. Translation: CASRDGREQFF.

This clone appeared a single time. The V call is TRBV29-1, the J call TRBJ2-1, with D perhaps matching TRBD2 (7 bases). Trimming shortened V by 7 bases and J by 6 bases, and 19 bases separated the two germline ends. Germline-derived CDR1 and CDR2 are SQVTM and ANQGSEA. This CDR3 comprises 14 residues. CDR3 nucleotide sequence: TGCAGCGGCCCCCGGGGGGCGCCTTCCAATGAGCAGTTCTTC. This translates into CSGPRGAPSNEQFF.

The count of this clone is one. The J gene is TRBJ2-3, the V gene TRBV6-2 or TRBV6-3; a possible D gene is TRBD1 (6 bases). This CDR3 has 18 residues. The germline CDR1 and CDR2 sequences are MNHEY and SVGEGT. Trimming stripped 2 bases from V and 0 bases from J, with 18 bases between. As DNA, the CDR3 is TGTGCCAGCAGTTACCTAACCGGGACACCAGCTAGCACAGATACGCAGTATTTT. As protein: CASSYLTGTPASTDTQYF.

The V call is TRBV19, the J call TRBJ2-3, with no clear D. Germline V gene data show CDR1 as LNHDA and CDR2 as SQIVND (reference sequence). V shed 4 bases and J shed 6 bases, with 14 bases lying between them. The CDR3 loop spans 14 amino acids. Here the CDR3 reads CASSKWLAWDTQYF. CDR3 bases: TGTGCCAGTAGTAAGTGGTTAGCTTGGGATACGCAGTATTTT.

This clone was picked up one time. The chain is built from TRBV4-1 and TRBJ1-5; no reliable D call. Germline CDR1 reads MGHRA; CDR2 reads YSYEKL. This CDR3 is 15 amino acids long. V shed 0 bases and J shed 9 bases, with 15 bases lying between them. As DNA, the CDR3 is TGCGCCAGCAGCCAAGATGAGGTCGGCGGGAGGCCCCAGCATTTT. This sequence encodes CASSQDEVGGRPQHF.

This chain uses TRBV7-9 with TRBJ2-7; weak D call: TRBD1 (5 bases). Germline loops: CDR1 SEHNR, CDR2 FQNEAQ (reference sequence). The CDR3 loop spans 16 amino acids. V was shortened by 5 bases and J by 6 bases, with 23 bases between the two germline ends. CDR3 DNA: TGTGCCAGCAGCCCAGGAAGCCGGCAGGGTGAGGCCGAGCAGTACTTC. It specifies CASSPGSRQGEAEQYF.

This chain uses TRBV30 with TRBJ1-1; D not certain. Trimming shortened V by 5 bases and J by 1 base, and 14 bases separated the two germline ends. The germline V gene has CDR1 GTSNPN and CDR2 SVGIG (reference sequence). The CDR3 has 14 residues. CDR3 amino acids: CAWQTREGNTEAFF. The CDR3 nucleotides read TGTGCCTGGCAGACTAGGGAGGGGAACACTGAAGCTTTCTTT. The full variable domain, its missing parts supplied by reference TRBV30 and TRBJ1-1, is SQTIHQWPATLVQPVGSPLSLECTVEGTSNPNLYWYRQAAGRGLQLLFYSVGIGQISSEVPQNLSASRPQDRQFILSSKKLLLSDSGFYLCAWQTREGNTEAFFGQGTRLTVV.

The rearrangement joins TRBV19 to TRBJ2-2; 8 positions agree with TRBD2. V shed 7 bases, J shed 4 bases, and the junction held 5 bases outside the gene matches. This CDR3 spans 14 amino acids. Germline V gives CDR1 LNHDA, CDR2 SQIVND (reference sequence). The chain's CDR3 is CASTVAGITGELFF. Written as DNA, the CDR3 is TGTGCCAGTACGGTAGCGGGAATCACCGGGGAGCTGTTTTTT.

The CDR3 reads CASSLLSSGRFADTQYF. The CDR3 DNA reads as TGCGCCAGCAGCTTGCTTTCCAGCGGGAGATTCGCAGATACGCAGTATTTT. V usage is TRBV5-1 and J usage is TRBJ2-3; 8 bases are shared with TRBD2. CDR3 length equals 17 residues. Germline CDR1 reads SGHRS; CDR2 reads YFSETQ. V trimming: 1 base; J trimming: 4 bases; junction bases outside the gene matches: 11.

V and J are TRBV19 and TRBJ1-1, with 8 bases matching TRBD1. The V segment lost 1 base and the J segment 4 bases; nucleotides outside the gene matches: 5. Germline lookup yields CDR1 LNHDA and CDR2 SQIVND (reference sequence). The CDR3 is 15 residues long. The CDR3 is CASSIGRTGGTEAFF. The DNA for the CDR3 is TGTGCCAGTAGTATAGGACGAACAGGGGGCACTGAAGCTTTCTTT.

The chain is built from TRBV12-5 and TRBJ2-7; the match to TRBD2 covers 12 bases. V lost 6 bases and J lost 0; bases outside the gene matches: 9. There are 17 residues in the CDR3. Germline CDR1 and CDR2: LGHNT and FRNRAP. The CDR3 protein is CASGSGLAGSGSYEQYF. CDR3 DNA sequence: TGTGCTAGTGGATCGGGACTAGCGGGTTCGGGCTCCTACGAGCAGTACTTC.

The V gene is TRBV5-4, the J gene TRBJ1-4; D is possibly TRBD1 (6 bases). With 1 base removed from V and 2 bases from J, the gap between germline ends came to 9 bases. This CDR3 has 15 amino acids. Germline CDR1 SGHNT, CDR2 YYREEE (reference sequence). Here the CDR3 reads CASSLNQGTNEKLFF. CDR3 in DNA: TGTGCCAGCAGCTTGAATCAGGGGACTAATGAAAAACTGTTTTTT.

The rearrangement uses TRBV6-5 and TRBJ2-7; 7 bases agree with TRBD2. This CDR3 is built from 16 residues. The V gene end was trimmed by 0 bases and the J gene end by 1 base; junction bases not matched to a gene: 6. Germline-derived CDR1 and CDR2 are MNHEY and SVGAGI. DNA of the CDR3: TGTGCCAGCAGTTACTCGAGTGGTAGCGGGTCCTACGAGCAGTACTTC. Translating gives CASSYSSGSGSYEQYF.

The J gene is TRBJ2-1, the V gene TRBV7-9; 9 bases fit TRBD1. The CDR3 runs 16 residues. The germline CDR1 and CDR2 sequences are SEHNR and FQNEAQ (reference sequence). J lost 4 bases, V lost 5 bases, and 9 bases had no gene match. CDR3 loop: CASSQNRDRVYNEQFF. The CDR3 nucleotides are TGTGCCAGCAGCCAAAACCGGGACAGGGTATACAATGAGCAGTTCTTC.

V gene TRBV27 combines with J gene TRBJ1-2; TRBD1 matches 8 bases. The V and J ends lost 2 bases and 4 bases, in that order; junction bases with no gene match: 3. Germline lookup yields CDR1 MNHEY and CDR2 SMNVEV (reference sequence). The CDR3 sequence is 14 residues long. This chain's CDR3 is CASSLSGQGYGYTF. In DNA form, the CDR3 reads TGTGCCAGCAGTTTAAGCGGACAGGGCTATGGCTACACCTTC.